These 31 T cell receptor beta chains were all obtained from the same sample, sequenced in a study of cytomegalovirus exposure and HLA in healthy donors. PCR employed 60 Vbeta and 13 Jbeta primers. Here immunoSEQ multiplex PCR was the method, and the copy in TCRdb shows in-frame clones only, minus some. There are about 130,000 clones in the sample; roughly 82% occur only once, and approximately 4.2% lies in the top ten. Sequences were obtained from PBMCs. The origin of the receptors is a male donor in good health and CMV-seropositive.

The chain uses TRBV28 and TRBJ2-7, with D perhaps TRBD1 (6 bases). The CDR3 totals 14 residues. The germline V gene has CDR1 MDHEN and CDR2 SYDVKM. The V end was cut by 4 bases, the J end by 3 bases, with 13 bases between. Written as DNA, the CDR3 is TGTGCCAGCAGTTATGACAGGAGATACTACGAGCAGTACTTC. It yields the protein CASSYDRRYYEQYF.

The V call is TRBV19, the J call TRBJ2-7, with a weak D call TRBD1 (7 bases). With 4 bases removed from V and 2 bases from J, the gap between germline ends came to 30 bases. CDR1 and CDR2 from the germline V gene are LNHDA and SQIVND (reference sequence). The CDR3 covers 20 residues. DNA for the CDR3: TGTGCCAGTAGTACCCGGTTTGTGGCGGGACAGCAGTCCCGTACCTACGAGCAGTACTTC. Amino acid sequence: CASSTRFVAGQQSRTYEQYF.

The CDR3 nucleotides are TGCGCCAGCAGCTCAGAAGGACAGCCTGCAACCTACGAGCAGTACTTC. This codes for CASSSEGQPATYEQYF. The rearrangement uses TRBV5-1 and TRBJ2-7; tentatively, D is TRBD1 (6 bases). This CDR3 has 16 residues. The germline V gene has CDR1 SGHRS and CDR2 YFSETQ. Trimming shortened V by 3 bases and J by 2 bases, and 18 bases separated the two germline ends.

The chain employs TRBV2 and TRBJ2-7, with 7 bases that match TRBD1. This CDR3 is 14 amino acids long. The junction had 3 bases not matched to a gene; V was cut back by 3 bases and J by 1 base. Germline CDR1 reads SNHLY; CDR2 reads FYNNEI. The CDR3: CASSDLGQSYEQYF. DNA of the CDR3: TGTGCCAGCAGTGACCTGGGACAGTCCTACGAGCAGTACTTC.

This clone was found once. V is TRBV5-4 and J is TRBJ2-1, with 8 positions matching TRBD2. With 5 bases clipped from V and 7 bases from J, the junction kept 11 bases outside the gene matches. Germline V CDR1 and CDR2: SGHNT, YYREEE (reference sequence). This CDR3 comprises 15 residues. In DNA, the CDR3 is TGTGCCAGCAGAAAAGGACTAGCCCGAGAGAATGAGCAGTTCTTC. Translated: CASRKGLARENEQFF. The full variable domain, completed using reference TRBV5-4 and TRBJ2-1, is ETGVTQSPTHLIKTRGQQVTLRCSSQSGHNTVSWYQQALGQGPQFIFQYYREEENGRGNFPPRFSGLQFPNYSSELNVNALELDDSALYLCASRKGLARENEQFFGPGTRLTVL.

CDR3 amino acids: CASSLDRGGPLHF. DNA for the CDR3: TGTGCCAGCAGCTTAGACAGGGGGGGACCCCTCCACTTT. The V gene is TRBV7-8, the J gene TRBJ1-6, with 8 bases aligning to TRBD1. CDR3 length: 13 residues. Unmatched junction bases numbered 2, after V lost 1 base and J lost 12 bases. Germline CDR1 is SGHVS and CDR2 is FQNEAQ.

CDR3 in amino acids: CASSREGVNTEAFF. The CDR3 DNA follows: TGTGCCAGCAGTCGAGAGGGAGTGAACACTGAAGCTTTCTTT. The chain combines TRBV2 with TRBJ1-1; D is unclear. Trimming took 5 bases from V and 0 from J, leaving 10 bases between them. CDR1 SNHLY and CDR2 FYNNEI come from the germline V gene. The CDR3 covers 14 residues.

The chain carries TRBV5-5 and TRBJ2-5, with 9 bases identical to TRBD1. The junction had 4 bases not matched to a gene; V was cut back by 5 bases and J by 5 bases. Germline CDR1 SGHKS, CDR2 YYEKEE (reference sequence). The CDR3 sequence is 13 residues long. CDR3 nucleotide sequence: TGTGCCAGCAGTGGACAGGGGCGGGAGACCCAGTACTTC. As protein: CASSGQGRETQYF.

This clone has a handful of counts. The chain combines TRBV7-9 with TRBJ2-7; TRBD2 might be the D (5 bases). The CDR3 length is 14 residues. The germline CDR1 and CDR2 sequences are SEHNR and FQNEAQ (reference sequence). V lost 1 base, J lost 1 base, and 8 bases lay in between. The CDR3: CASSLVGESYEQYF. CDR3 DNA sequence: TGTGCCAGCAGCTTAGTTGGGGAGTCCTACGAGCAGTACTTC.

The chain carries TRBV7-3 and TRBJ1-3, with a weak D call TRBD1 (5 bases). The CDR3 is 13 amino acids. The V gene lost 6 bases and the J gene lost 3 bases, with 9 bases spanning the gap. Per the germline V gene, CDR1 is SGHTA and CDR2 is FQGTGA. CDR3 nucleotide sequence: TGTGCCAGCAGTTCAGGGATTGGAAACACCATATATTTT. It yields the protein CASSSGIGNTIYF.

The V gene is TRBV29-1, the J gene TRBJ1-2; D remains ambiguous. Trimming took 1 base from V and 8 from J, leaving 8 bases between them. Germline CDR1 SQVTM, CDR2 ANQGSEA. This CDR3 contains 11 residues. The CDR3 reads CSVEVQWGYTF. CDR3 sequence (DNA): TGCAGCGTTGAAGTTCAGTGGGGCTACACCTTC.

The chain recombines TRBV11-3 with TRBJ2-1; TRBD2 matches 10 bases. The ends lost 5 bases at V and 10 bases at J; junction bases unmatched: 5. Germline V lookup: CDR1 SGHNT, CDR2 YENEEA. The CDR3 contains 13 residues. The CDR3 spells CASSTSGLAEQFF. The CDR3 DNA follows: TGTGCCAGCAGCACATCGGGACTAGCGGAGCAGTTCTTC.

The chain employs TRBV5-1 and TRBJ2-5; D perhaps matches TRBD2 (6 bases). This CDR3 comprises 15 residues. V lost 4 bases to trimming and J lost 0 bases, with 13 bases between them. CDR1 and CDR2 (germline): SGHRS, YFSETQ. The CDR3 loop is CASSVSGQNQETQYF. CDR3 nucleotides: TGCGCCAGCAGCGTCAGCGGGCAGAACCAAGAGACCCAGTACTTC.

This chain joins TRBV27 and TRBJ1-2; TRBD1 aligns across 9 bases. V gave up 0 bases and J gave up 8 bases; unmatched junction bases: 10. This CDR3 spans 16 amino acids. CDR1 and CDR2 (germline): MNHEY, SMNVEV (reference sequence). CDR3 in amino acids: CASSLSDPGQGLGYTF. CDR3 DNA sequence: TGTGCCAGCAGTTTATCGGACCCCGGACAGGGGTTAGGCTACACCTTC.

The chain combines TRBV6-5 with TRBJ1-6; D perhaps matches TRBD1 (5 bases). From germline, CDR1 is MNHEY and CDR2 SVGAGI. This CDR3 region has 16 residues. The germline V and J ends were trimmed by 2 bases and 7 bases, with 15 bases remaining between them. This CDR3 is CASSYRRQMENSPLHF. In nucleotides, the CDR3 is TGTGCCAGCAGTTACCGAAGACAGATGGAAAATTCACCCCTCCACTTT.

This clone was detected only a few times. Here the CDR3 reads CAWSPAISPLHF. The CDR3 coding sequence is TGTGCCTGGAGTCCAGCGATTTCCCCCCTCCACTTT. This chain connects TRBV30 to TRBJ1-6; D remains ambiguous. The CDR3 is 12 residues long. Between the trimmed V and J ends, which lost 2 bases and 13 bases, there was a span of 12 bases. Germline CDR1 and CDR2: GTSNPN and SVGIG (reference sequence).

A note on this clone: Other nucleotide sequences from this sample produce the same CDR3. The chain couples TRBV2 to TRBJ1-5; 8 positions agree with TRBD1. CDR1 SNHLY and CDR2 FYNNEI come from the germline V gene. The CDR3 runs to 13 residues. V lost 6 bases, J lost 6 bases, and 4 bases stayed unmatched. In DNA form, the CDR3 reads TGTGCCAGCAGAGGACAGGGTCTTCAGCCCCAGCATTTT. Residues: CASRGQGLQPQHF.

This chain links TRBV5-4 with TRBJ2-3; 12 bases align to TRBD2. Germline assignment: CDR1 SGHNT and CDR2 YYREEE (reference sequence). Germline trimming cut 2 bases from V and 1 base from J; bases unmatched to any gene: 2. CDR3 length equals 16 residues. The CDR3 region is CASSFWTSGGTDTQYF. CDR3 nucleotides: TGTGCCAGCAGCTTCTGGACTAGCGGGGGCACAGATACGCAGTATTTT.

V usage is TRBV2 and J usage is TRBJ1-1; the D gene is possibly TRBD1 (6 bases). V dropped 6 bases and J dropped 2 bases, with 13 bases sitting between them. This CDR3 is 14 amino acids long. Germline assignment: CDR1 SNHLY and CDR2 FYNNEI. The chain's CDR3 is CASSPPTGNTEAFF. The CDR3 DNA reads as TGTGCCAGCAGCCCTCCGACAGGAAACACTGAAGCTTTCTTT. Based on the CDR3 plus reference TRBV2 and TRBJ1-1, the full variable domain is EPEVTQTPSHQVTQMGQEVILRCVPISNHLYFYWYRQILGQKVEFLVSFYNNEISEKSEIFDDQFSVERPDGSNFTLKIRSTKLEDSAMYFCASSPPTGNTEAFFGQGTRLTVV.

This clone has a handful of counts. The chain carries TRBV7-9 and TRBJ2-7, with D tentatively TRBD1 (7 bases). Germline CDR1 SEHNR, CDR2 FQNEAQ (reference sequence). The CDR3 has 15 residues. V was clipped by 4 bases and J by 0 bases, with 13 bases between them. For the CDR3, the DNA is TGTGCCAGCAGCTACTACAGGGGAGGCTCCTACGAGCAGTACTTC. Amino acid sequence: CASSYYRGGSYEQYF.

The rearrangement joins TRBV29-1 to TRBJ2-3, with D hard to call. From germline, CDR1 is SQVTM and CDR2 ANQGSEA. V lost 3 bases, J lost 6 bases, and 19 bases lay in between. CDR3 length: 15 amino acids. CDR3 amino acids: CSVDPPGPSVDTQYF. In nucleotides, the CDR3 is TGCAGCGTTGATCCCCCAGGCCCCTCCGTGGATACGCAGTATTTT.

The CDR3 loop is CASTLSQGAYGYTF. CDR3 nucleotides: TGTGCCAGCACCCTCTCACAGGGGGCTTATGGCTACACCTTC. The chain is built from TRBV28 and TRBJ1-2; 9 bases align to TRBD1. Germline CDR1 reads MDHEN; CDR2 reads SYDVKM. This CDR3 contains 14 residues. V shed 7 bases, J shed 5 bases, and the junction held 8 bases outside the gene matches.

The chain links TRBV5-4 to TRBJ2-5, with 11 bases lining up with TRBD2. The DNA matches TRBJ2-7 better at its end, which makes the J call doubtful. The length of the CDR3 is 18 residues. Per germline, CDR1 SGHNT and CDR2 YYREEE (reference sequence). The CDR3 coding sequence is TGTGCCGGCTCCACGGGGGCGCAATTAGCGGGGGGGCCCTACGAGCAGTACTTC. It specifies CAGSTGAQLAGGPYEQYF.

The gene calls are TRBV23-1 and TRBJ2-1, with a tentative D call TRBD2 (5 bases). TRBV23-1 is assigned to the ORF class and has an uncertain function. The CDR3 length is 13 residues. Trimming removed 2 bases at V and 9 bases at J, with 11 bases between. The CDR3 DNA is TGCGCCAGCAGTCAAGGTAAAGAGGGTGAGCAGTTCTTC. It is translated as CASSQGKEGEQFF.

This chain joins TRBV5-1 and TRBJ2-5, with TRBD1 matching over 9 bases. The V gene's germline CDR1 is SGHRS and CDR2 YFSETQ. The CDR3 covers 15 residues. After removal of 0 bases from V and 5 bases from J, the junction contained 5 bases not matched to a gene. The CDR3 DNA reads as TGCGCCAGCAGCTTGGCGACAGGGGGTGGGGAGACCCAGTACTTC. Its translation is CASSLATGGGETQYF.

This chain joins TRBV2 and TRBJ1-1; TRBD1 aligns across 7 bases. V lost 4 bases to trimming and J lost 4 bases; unmatched junction nucleotides: 6. Germline CDR1 SNHLY, CDR2 FYNNEI. CDR3 length equals 14 residues. The CDR3 bases are TGTGCCAGCAGTGCTGGCAGGGGGTCCACTGAAGCTTTCTTT. Amino acids: CASSAGRGSTEAFF. Looking up the rest from reference TRBV2 and TRBJ1-1 gives the full variable domain: EPEVTQTPSHQVTQMGQEVILRCVPISNHLYFYWYRQILGQKVEFLVSFYNNEISEKSEIFDDQFSVERPDGSNFTLKIRSTKLEDSAMYFCASSAGRGSTEAFFGQGTRLTVV.

The chain couples TRBV7-9 to TRBJ1-1; 7 bases are shared with TRBD1. Germline V gene sequence: CDR1 SEHNR, CDR2 FQNEAQ (reference sequence). J gave up 0 bases and V 10 bases, and 5 bases lay outside the gene matches. The CDR3 loop spans 13 amino acids. The CDR3 reads CATTTGLNTEAFF. The CDR3 DNA sequence: TGTGCCACTACGACAGGGTTGAACACTGAAGCTTTCTTT.

In DNA form, the CDR3 reads TGTGCCAGCAGCCCCGGGCAGGCGGGGGGGACCCAGTACTTC. As protein: CASSPGQAGGTQYF. The gene calls are TRBV7-3 and TRBJ2-5; 8 bases match TRBD2. Germline CDR1 reads SGHTA; CDR2 reads FQGTGA. The CDR3 length is 14 residues. J was trimmed by 7 bases and V by 5 bases; bases with no gene match: 9. The full variable domain, in which reference TRBV7-3 and TRBJ2-5 provide the parts outside the CDR3, is GAGVSQTPSNKVTEKGKYVELRCDPISGHTALYWYRQSLGQGPEFLIYFQGTGAADDSGLPNDRFFAVRPEGSVSTLKIQRTERGDSAVYLCASSPGQAGGTQYFGPGTRLLVL.

The V gene is TRBV5-5, the J gene TRBJ1-1; D is unclear. Trimming stripped 5 bases from V and 4 bases from J, with 9 bases between. CDR3 size: 12 residues. CDR1 and CDR2 from the germline V gene are SGHKS and YYEKEE (reference sequence). CDR3 nucleotides: TGTGCCAGCAGTCCCCTCGGCACTGAAGCTTTCTTT. Protein sequence: CASSPLGTEAFF.

The chain has TRBV5-1 and TRBJ1-2; 12 bases agree with TRBD1. Germline lookup yields CDR1 SGHRS and CDR2 YFSETQ. The CDR3 length is 15 residues. Losses at the gene ends were 3 bases for V and 7 bases for J; bases not matched to a gene: 7. CDR3 DNA: TGCGCCAGCAGCTCTCCGGGACAGGGGGCGCCTGGCTACACCTTC. Translating it yields CASSSPGQGAPGYTF.

The V gene is TRBV6-1, the J gene TRBJ2-1; 11 bases align to TRBD2. The CDR3 contains 15 residues. With V trimmed by 3 bases and J by 5 bases, 3 bases remained unmatched. Germline CDR1 reads MNHNS; CDR2 reads SASEGT. Here the CDR3 DNA reads TGTGCCAGCAGTGATTTAGCGGGGGGGCACAATGAGCAGTTCTTC. It is translated as CASSDLAGGHNEQFF.